This T cell receptor (beta chain) was observed in a study of early T cells in non-severe SARS-CoV-2 infection. The CDR3 is 19 amino acids. Losses at the gene ends were 6 bases for V and 2 bases for J; bases not matched to a gene: 18. This clonotype was counted only a few times. TCRdb reprocessed the 5' RACE reads via MiXCR and lists one record per CDR3 protein. Here the sample spans roughly 46,000 distinct CDR3 sequences, 7% to 7.5% being singletons. Sequenced input: whole blood. The chain uses TRBV12-3 or TRBV12-4 and TRBJ2-1; 8 nucleotides align to TRBD2. The clonotype comes from an adult who was a healthcare worker with PCR-confirmed SARS-CoV-2 infection or an uninfected control (not recorded which). The CDR3 region is CASSPRRSGGVLTYNEQFF. The CDR3 DNA follows: TGTGCCAGCAGCCCCAGGAGGTCGGGGGGGGTTTTAACCTACAATGAGCAGTTCTTC.